Listed below are T cell receptor beta chains from one sample, sequenced in a study of blood T cell repertoires in COVID-19. This table comes from immunoSEQ multiplex PCR, and its TCRdb copy is limited to in-frame clones, with some not included. Among around 400,000 clones listed, around 86% were seen once. Sequenced input: PBMCs or T cells enriched from blood (not recorded which). The receptors derive from a woman aged 45 to 65 who had recovered from COVID-19. The CDR3 runs from the conserved cysteine through the conserved F or W. Each record gives: D gene, J gene, V gene, clone size, CDR3 DNA, CDR3 protein. D genes are given only for firm matches. The size of a clone is reported for some rows only, either as once, few or many, or as a class for expanded clones.

D gene: .; J gene: TRBJ1-2; V gene: TRBV27; clone size: .; CDR3 DNA: TGTGCCAGCAGGCAAACGGGAGGGGTGGCCTATGGCTACACCTTC; CDR3 protein: CASRQTGGVAYGYTF
D gene: TRBD1; J gene: TRBJ1-1; V gene: TRBV10-3; clone size: once; CDR3 DNA: TGTGCCATCAGGGGGACAGCTTACATGAACACTGAAGCTTTCTTT; CDR3 protein: CAIRGTAYMNTEAFF
D gene: TRBD1; J gene: TRBJ1-2; V gene: TRBV5-1; clone size: .; CDR3 DNA: TGCGCCAGCAGCTTTGAAGGGACAGGCTATGGCTACACCTTC; CDR3 protein: CASSFEGTGYGYTF
D gene: .; J gene: TRBJ1-2; V gene: TRBV5-1; clone size: .; CDR3 DNA: TGCGCCAGCAACCCCGGGGAAGGGTATGGCTACACCTTC; CDR3 protein: CASNPGEGYGYTF
D gene: .; J gene: TRBJ1-5; V gene: TRBV5-1; clone size: .; CDR3 DNA: TGCGCCAGCTCCCCAGGGCTGGGTCAGCCCCAGCATTTT; CDR3 protein: CASSPGLGQPQHF
D gene: .; J gene: TRBJ2-1; V gene: TRBV3-1/TRBV3-2; clone size: few; CDR3 DNA: TGTGCCAGCAGCCAAGGGAACCAGGGGAGCGATGAGCAGTTCTTC; CDR3 protein: CASSQGNQGSDEQFF
D gene: .; J gene: TRBJ1-2; V gene: TRBV7-2; clone size: few; CDR3 DNA: TGTGCCAGCAGCATTAGGAGGGGAGGATATGGCTACACCTTC; CDR3 protein: CASSIRRGGYGYTF
D gene: TRBD1; J gene: TRBJ1-6; V gene: TRBV2; clone size: .; CDR3 DNA: TGTGCCAGCAGCTCACAGGGGCGGGATTCACCCCTCCACTTT; CDR3 protein: CASSSQGRDSPLHF
D gene: .; J gene: TRBJ2-7; V gene: TRBV2; clone size: .; CDR3 DNA: TGTGCCAGCAGCCGAGGACAACCCTACGAGCAGTACTTC; CDR3 protein: CASSRGQPYEQYF
D gene: TRBD1; J gene: TRBJ1-1; V gene: TRBV18; clone size: .; CDR3 DNA: TGTGCCAGCAAGGGGACAGGAGCTGGAGCTTTCTTT; CDR3 protein: CASKGTGAGAFF
D gene: TRBD1; J gene: TRBJ1-5; V gene: TRBV30; clone size: .; CDR3 DNA: TGTGCCTGGAGTCCAGGGGGTAGTGGCCAGCCCCAGCATTTT; CDR3 protein: CAWSPGGSGQPQHF
D gene: .; J gene: TRBJ1-4; V gene: TRBV19; clone size: .; CDR3 DNA: TGTGCCAGTAGGCTGACAGGAATTAATGAAAAACTGTTTTTT; CDR3 protein: CASRLTGINEKLFF
D gene: .; J gene: TRBJ2-7; V gene: TRBV7-2; clone size: .; CDR3 DNA: TGTGCCAGCAGCTCGAGCTCCTACGAGCAGTACTTC; CDR3 protein: CASSSSSYEQYF
D gene: TRBD1; J gene: TRBJ2-1; V gene: TRBV7-3; clone size: .; CDR3 DNA: TGTGCCAGCAGCTTAATCCCAGGGACAGGGGATGACAATGAGCAGTTCTTC; CDR3 protein: CASSLIPGTGDDNEQFF
D gene: .; J gene: TRBJ1-3; V gene: TRBV30; clone size: .; CDR3 DNA: TGTGCCTGGAGTGTTAGCCGCACAGGCAACTCTGGAAACACCATATATTTT; CDR3 protein: CAWSVSRTGNSGNTIYF
D gene: .; J gene: TRBJ2-1; V gene: TRBV7-8; clone size: .; CDR3 DNA: TGTGCCAGCAGGCAGATGGTACGGAGTTACAATGAGCAGTTCTTC; CDR3 protein: CASRQMVRSYNEQFF
D gene: .; J gene: TRBJ1-2; V gene: TRBV21-1; clone size: .; CDR3 DNA: TGTGCCAGCAGCAAAGAAGGGGAACAGGAAGGCTATGGCTACACCTTC; CDR3 protein: CASSKEGEQEGYGYTF
D gene: .; J gene: TRBJ1-2; V gene: TRBV21-1; clone size: .; CDR3 DNA: TGTGCCAGCAGCAAAGCAGACAGAGTCATTACCTATGGCTACACCTTC; CDR3 protein: CASSKADRVITYGYTF
D gene: .; J gene: TRBJ1-5; V gene: TRBV11-2; clone size: once; CDR3 DNA: TGTGCCAGCAGCTTAGGATACGGTCAGCCCCAGCATTTT; CDR3 protein: CASSLGYGQPQHF
D gene: TRBD2; J gene: TRBJ2-6; V gene: TRBV20-1; clone size: .; CDR3 DNA: TGCAGTGCTAGTACTAGCGGGATGGGCTCTGGGGCCAACGTCCTGACTTTC; CDR3 protein: CSASTSGMGSGANVLTF
D gene: TRBD1; J gene: TRBJ1-2; V gene: TRBV7-2; clone size: .; CDR3 DNA: TGTGCCAGCAGCTTAGTCTCAGGGGGCGCAGAGGGCTACACCTTC; CDR3 protein: CASSLVSGGAEGYTF
D gene: TRBD2; J gene: TRBJ2-1; V gene: TRBV7-8; clone size: .; CDR3 DNA: TGTGCCAGCAGCTTAGTAGGCGGGAGCGGCAATGAGCAGTTCTTC; CDR3 protein: CASSLVGGSGNEQFF
D gene: .; J gene: TRBJ2-7; V gene: TRBV19; clone size: .; CDR3 DNA: TGTGCCAGTAGTATAGTGGCGGGATCCGAGCAGTACTTC; CDR3 protein: CASSIVAGSEQYF
D gene: .; J gene: TRBJ1-2; V gene: TRBV29-1; clone size: .; CDR3 DNA: TGCAGCGTTGCCGAGCCCGTCCAGGCCGGCTACACCTTC; CDR3 protein: CSVAEPVQAGYTF
D gene: .; J gene: TRBJ2-7; V gene: TRBV15; clone size: .; CDR3 DNA: TGTGCCACCAGCACAGGGCTATCCTACGAGCAGTACTTC; CDR3 protein: CATSTGLSYEQYF
D gene: TRBD1; J gene: TRBJ1-2; V gene: TRBV9; clone size: .; CDR3 DNA: TGTGCCAGCAGGGGATGGGACAGGGCGGATGGCTACACCTTC; CDR3 protein: CASRGWDRADGYTF
D gene: .; J gene: TRBJ1-6; V gene: TRBV18; clone size: once; CDR3 DNA: TGTGCCAGCTCACCACAAGCGGGACTGCCAAATTCACCCCTCCACTTT; CDR3 protein: CASSPQAGLPNSPLHF
D gene: TRBD2; J gene: TRBJ2-1; V gene: TRBV5-4; clone size: .; CDR3 DNA: TGTGCCAGCAGCTTGGCTAGCGGGGACTACAATGAGCAGTTCTTC; CDR3 protein: CASSLASGDYNEQFF
D gene: TRBD1; J gene: TRBJ1-4; V gene: TRBV19; clone size: once; CDR3 DNA: TGTGCCAGTAGTATAGAAGGGACAGCAACTAATGAAAAACTGTTTTTT; CDR3 protein: CASSIEGTATNEKLFF
D gene: TRBD1; J gene: TRBJ1-1; V gene: TRBV7-7; clone size: .; CDR3 DNA: TGTGCCAGCAGCGCGGACAGGGGAGCTGAAGCTTTCTTT; CDR3 protein: CASSADRGAEAFF
D gene: .; J gene: TRBJ1-1; V gene: TRBV10-3; clone size: .; CDR3 DNA: TGTGCCACTTTGGAGGGGACTGAAGCTTTCTTT; CDR3 protein: CATLEGTEAFF
D gene: .; J gene: TRBJ1-6; V gene: TRBV19; clone size: .; CDR3 DNA: TGTGCCAGTAGTAGGCCGGACAGTGGCTCACCCCTCCACTTT; CDR3 protein: CASSRPDSGSPLHF
D gene: TRBD1; J gene: TRBJ2-1; V gene: TRBV4-1; clone size: .; CDR3 DNA: TGCGCCAGCAGCCAACGGGACAGTTTTCCTTTCTTC; CDR3 protein: CASSQRDSFPFF
D gene: .; J gene: TRBJ1-1; V gene: TRBV30; clone size: .; CDR3 DNA: TGTGCCTGGAGTGTACCGGGGGGCGCGGGGAACACTGAAGCTTTCTTT; CDR3 protein: CAWSVPGGAGNTEAFF
D gene: TRBD1; J gene: TRBJ1-6; V gene: TRBV7-2; clone size: .; CDR3 DNA: TGTGCCAGCAGCTTACGCCAGGGGGCTTTGAATTCACCCCTCCACTTT; CDR3 protein: CASSLRQGALNSPLHF
D gene: .; J gene: TRBJ2-7; V gene: TRBV11-2; clone size: .; CDR3 DNA: TGTGCCAGCAGCTTCGACAGGATCTCCTACGAGCAGTACTTC; CDR3 protein: CASSFDRISYEQYF
D gene: .; J gene: TRBJ1-2; V gene: TRBV12-3/TRBV12-4; clone size: .; CDR3 DNA: TGTGCCGGTGGTGGCAGGCGTGGCTACACCTTC; CDR3 protein: CAGGGRRGYTF
D gene: .; J gene: TRBJ1-2; V gene: TRBV13; clone size: .; CDR3 DNA: TGTGCCAGCAGCTTTCCAGGGGTTAACTATGGCTACACCTTC; CDR3 protein: CASSFPGVNYGYTF
D gene: TRBD1; J gene: TRBJ2-5; V gene: TRBV18; clone size: .; CDR3 DNA: TGTGCCAGCTCACCCGGGACAGGGTGGGAGACCCAGTACTTC; CDR3 protein: CASSPGTGWETQYF
D gene: .; J gene: TRBJ2-3; V gene: TRBV21-1; clone size: .; CDR3 DNA: TGTGCCAGCAGCAATTTGGTTGGACTAGCGGTTAACACAGATACGCAGTATTTT; CDR3 protein: CASSNLVGLAVNTDTQYF
D gene: TRBD1; J gene: TRBJ2-5; V gene: TRBV19; clone size: .; CDR3 DNA: TGTGCCAGTAGTATGGGGGGACAGGGACAAGAGACCCAGTACTTC; CDR3 protein: CASSMGGQGQETQYF
D gene: TRBD1; J gene: TRBJ2-7; V gene: TRBV19; clone size: few; CDR3 DNA: TGTGCCAGTAGTGGGACAGGCTACTCCTACGAGCAGTACTTC; CDR3 protein: CASSGTGYSYEQYF
D gene: .; J gene: TRBJ1-1; V gene: TRBV7-9; clone size: .; CDR3 DNA: TGTGCCAGCGGCCAAGGTGATAGGGGAACTGAAGCTTTCTTT; CDR3 protein: CASGQGDRGTEAFF
D gene: .; J gene: TRBJ1-2; V gene: TRBV3-1/TRBV3-2; clone size: .; CDR3 DNA: TGTGCCAGCAGCCGCTCCCCGGGGGGTCCTTATAACTATGGCTACACCTTC; CDR3 protein: CASSRSPGGPYNYGYTF
D gene: TRBD2; J gene: TRBJ2-3; V gene: TRBV9; clone size: .; CDR3 DNA: TGTGCCAGCAGCCCCCCAGGTAGCGGGAGGGCCGTGGATCCGCAGTATTTT; CDR3 protein: CASSPPGSGRAVDPQYF
D gene: TRBD2; J gene: TRBJ2-3; V gene: TRBV11-3; clone size: .; CDR3 DNA: TGTGCCAGCAGCCCCAGCGGGGGGTCCACAGATACGCAGTATTTT; CDR3 protein: CASSPSGGSTDTQYF
D gene: TRBD1; J gene: TRBJ1-5; V gene: TRBV5-5; clone size: .; CDR3 DNA: TGTGCCAGCATCACCCCGCTCCAGGGGGCTATGGGTCAGCCCCAGCATTTT; CDR3 protein: CASITPLQGAMGQPQHF
D gene: TRBD1; J gene: TRBJ1-1; V gene: TRBV27; clone size: .; CDR3 DNA: TGTGCCAGCAGGATGAAACAGGGGGCGCAGGCTGAAGCTTTCTTT; CDR3 protein: CASRMKQGAQAEAFF
D gene: TRBD2; J gene: TRBJ2-3; V gene: TRBV27; clone size: .; CDR3 DNA: TGTGCCAGCAGTTTAGGGACTAGATCCCCCACAGATACGCAGTATTTT; CDR3 protein: CASSLGTRSPTDTQYF
D gene: TRBD2; J gene: TRBJ2-7; V gene: TRBV28; clone size: .; CDR3 DNA: TGTGCCAGCAGCCTATTGGGACTAGCGGTCTACGAGCAGTACTTC; CDR3 protein: CASSLLGLAVYEQYF
D gene: .; J gene: TRBJ2-2; V gene: TRBV7-3; clone size: .; CDR3 DNA: TGTGCCAGCAGCTCCCTCGGGACATTGAACACCGGGGAGCTGTTTTTT; CDR3 protein: CASSSLGTLNTGELFF
D gene: .; J gene: TRBJ2-2; V gene: TRBV9; clone size: .; CDR3 DNA: TGTGCCAGCAGCGTAGCAGGCAGACAGACCTCCGGGGAGCTGTTTTTT; CDR3 protein: CASSVAGRQTSGELFF